Following are 26 T cell receptor beta chains from one sample sequenced in a study of neurological immune-mediated disorders. TCRdb analysed the 5' RACE reads with MiXCR anew, one entry per CDR3 protein. The table has tens of thousands of distinct CDR3 sequences, about a tenth seen once. The material sequenced was PBMCs. These receptors came from a woman in her 30s with HTLV-1-associated myelopathy (HAM/TSP).

This clonotype showed up many times. V usage is TRBV20-1 and J usage is TRBJ1-2, with 8 positions matching TRBD1. V dropped 3 bases and J dropped 5; count of bases not matched to a gene: 8. This CDR3 has 14 residues. Germline CDR1 reads DFQATT; CDR2 reads SNEGSKA (reference sequence). The CDR3 bases are TGCAGTGCTAGTACCAGGGGGCATGGGTATGGCTACACCTTC. The encoded protein is CSASTRGHGYGYTF.

In its sample, this clonotype is medium-sized (0.01 to 0.1%). The V and J genes are TRBV7-8 and TRBJ2-2; the match to TRBD1 covers 10 bases. The CDR3 is 16 amino acids. After removal of 3 bases from V and 3 bases from J, the junction contained 4 bases not matched to a gene. Germline V gives CDR1 SGHVS, CDR2 FQNEAQ. In DNA, the CDR3 is TGTGCCAGCAGCTTCAGACAGGGGGCGGACACCGGGGAGCTGTTTTTT. This codes for CASSFRQGADTGELFF.

The sample holds many counts of this clonotype. The chain uses TRBV7-8 and TRBJ2-1; tentative D call: TRBD1 (5 bases). This CDR3 is 14 amino acids long. Per germline, CDR1 SGHVS and CDR2 FQNEAQ. Trimming removed 1 base from V and 9 bases from J, with 13 bases in between. The CDR3 spells CASSLGLPRGEQFF. Written as DNA, the CDR3 is TGTGCCAGCAGCTTAGGTCTCCCAAGGGGTGAGCAGTTCTTC.

The CDR3 region has the DNA TGTGCCAGCAGTTTATGGGCGGTCAATCAGCCCCAGCATTTT. This sequence encodes CASSLWAVNQPQHF. The V gene is TRBV12-3 or TRBV12-4, the J gene TRBJ1-5; no firm D call. This CDR3 has 14 amino acids. V gave up 2 bases and J gave up 3 bases, with 8 bases separating them.

This clonotype was found many times. The rearrangement links TRBV9 to TRBJ1-4, with D unresolved. The V and J ends lost 3 bases and 6 bases respectively, with 18 bases between them. Germline V lookup: CDR1 SGDLS, CDR2 YYNGEE. The CDR3 contains 16 residues. CDR3 region: CASSADQKDVYEKLFF. As DNA, the CDR3 is TGTGCCAGCAGCGCAGACCAAAAAGACGTCTATGAAAAACTGTTTTTT.

Ten or more counts support this clonotype. This chain connects TRBV5-1 to TRBJ2-4, with 8 positions matching TRBD2. Per germline, CDR1 SGHRS and CDR2 YFSETQ. V lost 0 bases to trimming and J lost 4 bases; unmatched junction nucleotides: 3. The length of the CDR3 is 15 residues. The CDR3: CASSLESSGKNIQYF. In nucleotides, the CDR3 is TGCGCCAGCAGCTTGGAGTCTAGCGGGAAAAACATTCAGTACTTC.

This chain uses TRBV25-1 with TRBJ1-2, with D possibly matching TRBD1 (5 bases). The CDR3 length is 14 residues. Germline V gene lookup returns CDR1 MGHDK and CDR2 SYGVNS. V lost 2 bases and J lost 6, with 13 bases in between. This CDR3 is CASSELGRDHGYTF. CDR3 bases: TGTGCCAGCAGTGAACTGGGCAGGGATCATGGCTACACCTTC.

This clonotype was seen ten or more times. The chain employs TRBV7-2 and TRBJ2-7; possible D gene TRBD2, 6 bases. Germline V gene lookup returns CDR1 SGHTA and CDR2 FQGNSA. V was clipped by 3 bases and J by 4 bases, with 16 bases between them. The CDR3 is 15 residues long. The CDR3 reads CASSFGSYGGYEQYF. The CDR3 DNA reads TGTGCCAGCAGCTTTGGTTCGTACGGGGGTTACGAGCAGTACTTC.

This clonotype was seen at least ten times. J is TRBJ2-7 and V is TRBV12-3 or TRBV12-4, with D perhaps TRBD1 or TRBD2 (5 bases each). V was pared by 3 bases and J by 9 bases, with 9 bases between. The CDR3 consists of 11 residues. Here the CDR3 DNA reads TGTGCCAGCAGTTTGGGGGTTTGGCAGTACTTC. Its translation: CASSLGVWQYF.

In its sample, this clonotype ranks as large (0.1 to 1%). The rearrangement uses TRBV20-1 and TRBJ1-2; 8 positions agree with TRBD1. In germline, CDR1 is DFQATT, CDR2 SNEGSKA (reference sequence). With V trimmed by 5 bases and J by 0 bases, 11 bases remained unmatched. The CDR3 runs 16 residues. The CDR3 sequence: CSAGRDRIISNYGYTF. The DNA of the CDR3 is TGCAGTGCTGGCCGGGACAGGATCATCTCTAACTATGGCTACACCTTC.

This clonotype was recorded many times. A clone one base away is much larger, so this may be a read error. This chain uses TRBV12-3 or TRBV12-4 with TRBJ1-2; weak D call: TRBD1 (6 bases). The CDR3 is made up of 13 amino acids. V was shortened by 6 bases and J by 3 bases, with 11 bases between the two germline ends. The CDR3 sequence: CASSPYRDYGYTF. The CDR3 nucleotides read TGTGCCAGCAGCCCGTACAGGGACTATGGCTACACCTTC.

This clonotype has at least ten counts. CDR3 amino acids: CSASSGRSYNSPLHF. The CDR3 nucleotides read TGCAGTGCTAGCTCGGGACGGTCCTATAATTCACCCCTCCACTTT. The rearrangement joins TRBV20-1 to TRBJ1-6, with TRBD1 as a possible D gene (5 bases). V was shortened by 3 bases and J by 1 base, with 10 bases between the two germline ends. The CDR3 spans 15 residues. CDR1 and CDR2 from the germline V gene are DFQATT and SNEGSKA (reference sequence).

Many counts were recorded for this clonotype. V and J are TRBV5-1 and TRBJ1-1; 10 nucleotides agree with TRBD1. Looked up from germline, CDR1 is SGHRS and CDR2 is YFSETQ. The CDR3 has 19 residues. Losses at the gene ends were 3 bases for V and 10 bases for J; bases not matched to a gene: 24. The CDR3: CASSSPVKTGGFSRSTAFF. CDR3 coding DNA: TGCGCCAGCAGCTCCCCCGTTAAGACAGGGGGCTTTTCTCGCTCGACAGCTTTCTTT.

This clonotype was recorded at least ten times. The chain employs TRBV20-1 and TRBJ2-5; D unresolved. Trimming cost V 3 bases and J 3 bases, with 8 bases left between them. The CDR3 covers 12 residues. The V gene's germline CDR1 is DFQATT and CDR2 SNEGSKA (reference sequence). The CDR3 reads CSASYGEETQYF. The CDR3 DNA sequence: TGCAGTGCTAGTTATGGGGAAGAGACCCAGTACTTC.

This clonotype was observed at least ten times. The chain combines TRBV10-3 with TRBJ1-3, with 7 positions matching TRBD1. J lost 11 bases, V lost 7 bases, and 17 bases had no gene match. The CDR3 length is 15 residues. The germline CDR1 and CDR2 sequences are ENHRY and SYGVKD. CDR3 nucleotide sequence: TGTGCCATCATCCGTCCCGGGACAGAGGAAAGCTCCATATATTTT. This sequence encodes CAIIRPGTEESSIYF.

This clonotype was picked up many times. The J gene is TRBJ1-2, the V gene TRBV9, with D possibly being TRBD1 (6 bases). Germline CDR1 SGDLS, CDR2 YYNGEE. There are 14 residues in the CDR3. V lost 0 bases and J 7 bases, leaving 13 bases between the germline ends. The CDR3 DNA follows: TGTGCCAGCAGCGTAGGGGGGCTGTCTAGTGGCTACACCTTC. It codes for CASSVGGLSSGYTF.

In this sample, this clonotype turned up many times. The chain is built from TRBV20-1 and TRBJ1-6; unclear D gene. The CDR3 length is 16 residues. Trimming took off 0 bases at V and 0 bases at J, with 9 bases between the two ends. Germline CDR1 reads DFQATT; CDR2 reads SNEGSKA (reference sequence). The CDR3 is CSARDPASSYNSPLHF. For the CDR3, the DNA is TGCAGTGCTAGAGATCCAGCGAGCTCCTATAATTCACCCCTCCACTTT.

The table lists this clonotype with many counts. This chain connects TRBV20-1 to TRBJ1-4; D is uncertain. Per the germline V gene, CDR1 is DFQATT and CDR2 is SNEGSKA (reference sequence). There are 14 residues in the CDR3. CDR3 in amino acids: CSGPDGRLNEKLFF. DNA of the CDR3: TGCAGCGGACCCGATGGGCGCCTTAATGAAAAACTGTTTTTT.

This clonotype qualifies as medium-sized. This chain uses TRBV20-1 with TRBJ2-1; D might be TRBD1 (6 bases). The CDR3 consists of 14 residues. The V and J ends lost 5 bases and 5 bases respectively, with 16 bases between them. In germline, CDR1 is DFQATT, CDR2 SNEGSKA (reference sequence). The CDR3, as DNA: TGCAGTGCTTCCCAGGGGCAGGGCCACAATGAGCAGTTCTTC. This translates into CSASQGQGHNEQFF.

This clonotype was recorded many times. The chain combines TRBV5-1 with TRBJ1-2; 12 bases are shared with TRBD1. CDR3 length: 15 amino acids. J was trimmed by 7 bases and V by 0 bases; bases with no gene match: 4. The germline V gene encodes CDR1 SGHRS and CDR2 YFSETQ. In DNA, the CDR3 is TGCGCCAGCAGCTTGGCGGGACAGGGGGCTGTTGGCTACACCTTC. Residues: CASSLAGQGAVGYTF.

A word on this clonotype: A single base separates this from a much larger clone, so it may be a read error. The chain links TRBV5-1 to TRBJ2-1; possibly TRBD1 for D (5 bases). This CDR3 is built from 15 residues. V lost 4 bases to trimming and J lost 9 bases, with 20 bases between them. The germline CDR1 and CDR2 sequences are SGHRS and YFSETQ. CDR3 bases: TGCGCCAGCAGCCCCCGGGTGGGCCAGGACACTGAGCAGTTCTTC. Protein sequence: CASSPRVGQDTEQFF.

The sample holds many counts of this clonotype. CDR3 amino acids: CASRRWTGENEQFF. CDR3 sequence (DNA): TGTGCCAGCAGGCGATGGACAGGGGAAAATGAGCAGTTCTTC. This chain links TRBV5-6 with TRBJ2-1; 9 bases map to TRBD1. The J segment lost 7 bases and the V segment lost 5 bases, leaving 7 bases of the junction unmatched. Germline CDR1 SGHDT, CDR2 YYEEEE. There are 14 residues in the CDR3. The whole variable domain, filled in from reference TRBV5-6 and TRBJ2-1, reads DAGVTQSPTHLIKTRGQQVTLRCSPKSGHDTVSWYQQALGQGPQFIFQYYEEEERQRGNFPDRFSGHQFPNYSSELNVNALLLGDSALYLCASRRWTGENEQFFGPGTRLTVL.

This clonotype was seen repeatedly, ten times or more. The rearrangement links TRBV4-2 to TRBJ1-2; D is possibly TRBD1 (5 bases). Per germline, CDR1 LGHNA and CDR2 YNFKEQ. V lost 3 bases and J lost 7, with 12 bases in between. The CDR3 contains 13 residues. As DNA, the CDR3 is TGTGCCAGCAGCCAGACACAGGATGCTGGCTACACCTTC. Translated: CASSQTQDAGYTF.

This clonotype was detected ten times or more. This chain uses TRBV7-2 with TRBJ1-2; D unresolved. This CDR3 comprises 15 residues. Germline V gene lookup returns CDR1 SGHTA and CDR2 FQGNSA. V was shortened by 4 bases and J by 6 bases, with 18 bases between the two germline ends. Here the CDR3 reads CASSSPRFRNHGYTF. The CDR3, as DNA: TGTGCCAGCAGCTCCCCTCGGTTTCGGAATCATGGCTACACCTTC.

This clonotype was seen repeatedly, ten times or more. The chain joins TRBV5-1 to TRBJ1-2, with D maybe TRBD1 (5 bases). Germline CDR1 and CDR2: SGHRS and YFSETQ. The CDR3 is made up of 13 amino acids. The germline V and J ends were trimmed by 0 bases and 2 bases, with 5 bases remaining between them. The CDR3 loop is CASSLDRNYGYTF. CDR3 in DNA: TGCGCCAGCAGCTTGGACAGGAACTATGGCTACACCTTC.

This clonotype occurred many times. The chain couples TRBV27 to TRBJ1-6; TRBD1 might be the D (5 bases). This CDR3 is 15 amino acids long. Trimming took 5 bases from V and 4 from J, leaving 12 bases between them. CDR1 MNHEY and CDR2 SMNVEV come from the germline V gene (reference sequence). The CDR3 bases are TGTGCCAGCAGTCCTCAGGGCTGGTATAATTCACCCCTCCACTTT. Translation: CASSPQGWYNSPLHF.